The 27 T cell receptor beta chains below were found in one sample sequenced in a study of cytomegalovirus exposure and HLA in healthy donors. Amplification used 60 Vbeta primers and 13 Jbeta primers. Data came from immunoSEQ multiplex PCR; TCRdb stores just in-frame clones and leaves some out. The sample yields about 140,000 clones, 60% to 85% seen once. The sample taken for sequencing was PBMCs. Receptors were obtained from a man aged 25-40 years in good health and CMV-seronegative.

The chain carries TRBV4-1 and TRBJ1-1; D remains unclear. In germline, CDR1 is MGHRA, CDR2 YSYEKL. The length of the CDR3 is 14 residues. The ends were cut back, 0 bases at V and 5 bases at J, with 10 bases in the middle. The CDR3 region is CASSQDGLGTEAFF. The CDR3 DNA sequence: TGCGCCAGCAGCCAAGATGGACTAGGGACTGAAGCTTTCTTT.

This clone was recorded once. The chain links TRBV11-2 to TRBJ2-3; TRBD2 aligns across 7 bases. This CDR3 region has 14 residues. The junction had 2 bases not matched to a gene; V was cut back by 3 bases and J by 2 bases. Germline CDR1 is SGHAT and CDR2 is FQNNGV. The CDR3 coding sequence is TGTGCCAGCAGCTTGGGGGGGGACACAGATACGCAGTATTTT. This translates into CASSLGGDTDTQYF.

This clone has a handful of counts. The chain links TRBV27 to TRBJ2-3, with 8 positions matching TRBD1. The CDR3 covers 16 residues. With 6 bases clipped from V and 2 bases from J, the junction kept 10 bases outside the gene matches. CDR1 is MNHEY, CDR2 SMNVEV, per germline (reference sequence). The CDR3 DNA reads TGTGCCAGCAGGCCATCACAGGGGGTCTTCACAGATACGCAGTATTTT. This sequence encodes CASRPSQGVFTDTQYF.

The CDR3 reads CASSAPGRANYGYTF. CDR3 DNA sequence: TGTGCCAGCAGTGCCCCCGGCAGGGCCAACTATGGCTACACCTTC. The chain combines TRBV25-1 with TRBJ1-2; possible D gene TRBD1, 5 bases. Looked up from germline, CDR1 is MGHDK and CDR2 is SYGVNS. The CDR3 runs to 15 residues. V dropped 4 bases and J dropped 2 bases, with 14 bases sitting between them.

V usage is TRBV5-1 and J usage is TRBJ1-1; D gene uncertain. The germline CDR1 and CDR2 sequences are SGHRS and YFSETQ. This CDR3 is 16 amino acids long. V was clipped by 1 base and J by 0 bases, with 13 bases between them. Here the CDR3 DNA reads TGCGCCAGCAGCTTGAGGATTGACGGGATGAACACTGAAGCTTTCTTT. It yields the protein CASSLRIDGMNTEAFF.

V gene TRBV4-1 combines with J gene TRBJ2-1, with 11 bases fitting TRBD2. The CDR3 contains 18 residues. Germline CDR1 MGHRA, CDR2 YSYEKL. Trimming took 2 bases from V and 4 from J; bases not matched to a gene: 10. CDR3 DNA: TGCGCCAGCAGCCAAATTGACATGGGACTAGCGGTTTACAATGAGCAGTTCTTC. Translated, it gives CASSQIDMGLAVYNEQFF.

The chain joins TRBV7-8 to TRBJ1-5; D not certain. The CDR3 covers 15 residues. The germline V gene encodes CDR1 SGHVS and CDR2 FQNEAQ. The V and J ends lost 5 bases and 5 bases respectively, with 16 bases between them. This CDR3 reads CASSLKNSDDQPQHF. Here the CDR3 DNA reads TGTGCCAGCAGCCTAAAAAACAGTGACGATCAGCCCCAGCATTTT.

Here the CDR3 DNA reads TGTGCCAGCAGTGAGTGGTCTAGCGGTGGCTACACCTTC. Encoded protein: CASSEWSSGGYTF. V is TRBV2 and J is TRBJ1-2; D not certain. The V gene's germline CDR1 is SNHLY and CDR2 FYNNEI. The CDR3 covers 13 residues. With 3 bases removed from V and 7 bases from J, the gap between germline ends came to 12 bases.

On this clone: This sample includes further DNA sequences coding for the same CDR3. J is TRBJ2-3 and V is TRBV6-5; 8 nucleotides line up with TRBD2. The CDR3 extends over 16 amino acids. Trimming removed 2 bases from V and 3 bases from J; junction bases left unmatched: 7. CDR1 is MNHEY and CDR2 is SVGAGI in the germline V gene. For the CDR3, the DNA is TGTGCCAGCAGTTACCCGAGCGGGAGAGGGACAGATACGCAGTATTTT. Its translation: CASSYPSGRGTDTQYF.

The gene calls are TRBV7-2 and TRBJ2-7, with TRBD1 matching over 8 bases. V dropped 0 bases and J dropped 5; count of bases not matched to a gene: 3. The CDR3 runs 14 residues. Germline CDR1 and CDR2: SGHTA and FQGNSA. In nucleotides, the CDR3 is TGTGCCAGCAGCTTAGCGGACAGGGTAAACGAGCAGTACTTC. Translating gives CASSLADRVNEQYF.

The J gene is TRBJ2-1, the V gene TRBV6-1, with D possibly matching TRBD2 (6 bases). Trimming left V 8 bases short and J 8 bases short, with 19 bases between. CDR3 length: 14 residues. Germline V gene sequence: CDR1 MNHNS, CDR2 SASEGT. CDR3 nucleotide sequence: TGTGCCAGCTCCGACAGCCCAGGAGGGGATGAGCAGTTCTTC. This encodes CASSDSPGGDEQFF.

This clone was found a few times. The chain's CDR3 is CASSLLRGGLEQYF. The CDR3 region has the DNA TGTGCCAGCAGTTTATTGCGGGGGGGGCTCGAGCAGTACTTC. J is TRBJ2-5 and V is TRBV11-2, with TRBD2 matching 9 bases. The J call may be mistaken, given a closer DNA end match to TRBJ2-7. Per germline, CDR1 SGHAT and CDR2 FQNNGV. This CDR3 contains 14 residues.

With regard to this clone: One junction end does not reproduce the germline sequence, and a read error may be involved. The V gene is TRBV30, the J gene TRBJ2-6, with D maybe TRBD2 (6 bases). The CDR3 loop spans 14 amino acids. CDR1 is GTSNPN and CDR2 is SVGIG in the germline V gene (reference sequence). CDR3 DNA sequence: TGTGCCTGGACGGAGGGCTCTGGGGCCAACGGCCTGACTTTC. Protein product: CAWTEGSGANGLTF.

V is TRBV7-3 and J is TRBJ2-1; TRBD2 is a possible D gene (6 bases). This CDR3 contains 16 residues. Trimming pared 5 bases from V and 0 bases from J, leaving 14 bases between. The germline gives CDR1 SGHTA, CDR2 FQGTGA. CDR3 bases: TGTGCCAGCAGCCGGGGCGTCGGGAGCTCCTACAATGAGCAGTTCTTC. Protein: CASSRGVGSSYNEQFF. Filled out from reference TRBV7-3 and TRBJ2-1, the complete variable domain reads GAGVSQTPSNKVTEKGKYVELRCDPISGHTALYWYRQSLGQGPEFLIYFQGTGAADDSGLPNDRFFAVRPEGSVSTLKIQRTERGDSAVYLCASSRGVGSSYNEQFFGPGTRLTVL.

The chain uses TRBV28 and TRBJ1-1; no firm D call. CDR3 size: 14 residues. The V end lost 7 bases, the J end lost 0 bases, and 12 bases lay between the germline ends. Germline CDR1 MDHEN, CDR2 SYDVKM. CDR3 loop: CASTLYPVNTEAFF. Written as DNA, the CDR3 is TGTGCCAGCACCTTATACCCAGTGAACACTGAAGCTTTCTTT. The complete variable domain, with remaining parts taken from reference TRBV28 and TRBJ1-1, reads DVKVTQSSRYLVKRTGEKVFLECVQDMDHENMFWYRQDPGLGLRLIYFSYDVKMKEKGDIPEGYSVSREKKERFSLILESASTNQTSMYLCASTLYPVNTEAFFGQGTRLTVV.

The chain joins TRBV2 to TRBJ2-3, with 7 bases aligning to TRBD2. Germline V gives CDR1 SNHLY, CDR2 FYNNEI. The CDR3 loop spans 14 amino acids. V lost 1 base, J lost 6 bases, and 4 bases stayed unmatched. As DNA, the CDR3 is TGTGCCAGCAGTGAAGACGGGGGAGGGGATACGCAGTATTTT. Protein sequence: CASSEDGGGDTQYF. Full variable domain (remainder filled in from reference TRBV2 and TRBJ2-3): EPEVTQTPSHQVTQMGQEVILRCVPISNHLYFYWYRQILGQKVEFLVSFYNNEISEKSEIFDDQFSVERPDGSNFTLKIRSTKLEDSAMYFCASSEDGGGDTQYFGPGTRLTVL.

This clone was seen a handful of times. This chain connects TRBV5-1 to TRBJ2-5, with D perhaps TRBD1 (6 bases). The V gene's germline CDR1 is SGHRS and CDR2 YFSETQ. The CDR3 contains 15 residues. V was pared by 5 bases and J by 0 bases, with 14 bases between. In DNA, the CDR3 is TGCGCCAGCAGGCGCACAGGACAGTACCAAGAGACCCAGTACTTC. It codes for CASRRTGQYQETQYF.

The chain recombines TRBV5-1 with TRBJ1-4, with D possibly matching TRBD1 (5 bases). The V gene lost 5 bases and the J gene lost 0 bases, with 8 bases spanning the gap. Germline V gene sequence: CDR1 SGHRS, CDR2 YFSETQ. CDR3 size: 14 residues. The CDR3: CASRPTATNEKLFF. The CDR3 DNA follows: TGCGCCAGCAGGCCGACAGCAACTAATGAAAAACTGTTTTTT.

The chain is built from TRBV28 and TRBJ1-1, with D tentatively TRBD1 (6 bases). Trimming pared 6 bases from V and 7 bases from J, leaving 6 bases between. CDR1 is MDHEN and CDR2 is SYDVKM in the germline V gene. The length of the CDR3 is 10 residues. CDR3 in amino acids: CASRGGEAFF. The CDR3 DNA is TGTGCCAGCAGAGGGGGTGAAGCTTTCTTT. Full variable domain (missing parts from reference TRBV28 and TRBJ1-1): DVKVTQSSRYLVKRTGEKVFLECVQDMDHENMFWYRQDPGLGLRLIYFSYDVKMKEKGDIPEGYSVSREKKERFSLILESASTNQTSMYLCASRGGEAFFGQGTRLTVV.

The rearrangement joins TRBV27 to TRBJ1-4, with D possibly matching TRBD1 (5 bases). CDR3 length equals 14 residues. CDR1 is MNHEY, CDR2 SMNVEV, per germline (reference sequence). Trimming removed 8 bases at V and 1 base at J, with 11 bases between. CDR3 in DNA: TGTGCCAGCCATTCGGGGGGAACTAATGAAAAACTGTTTTTT. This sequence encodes CASHSGGTNEKLFF. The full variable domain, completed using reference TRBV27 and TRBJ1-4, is EAQVTQNPRYLITVTGKKLTVTCSQNMNHEYMSWYRQDPGLGLRQIYYSMNVEVTDKGDVPEGYKVSRKEKRNFPLILESPSPNQTSLYFCASHSGGTNEKLFFGSGTQLSVL.

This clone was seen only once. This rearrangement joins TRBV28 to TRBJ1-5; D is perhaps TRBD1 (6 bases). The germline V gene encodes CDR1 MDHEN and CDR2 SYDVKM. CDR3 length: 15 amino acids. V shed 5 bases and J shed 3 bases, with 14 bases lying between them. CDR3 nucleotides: TGTGCCAGCAGTCCAGGGGACACCGTCAATCAGCCCCAGCATTTT. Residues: CASSPGDTVNQPQHF.

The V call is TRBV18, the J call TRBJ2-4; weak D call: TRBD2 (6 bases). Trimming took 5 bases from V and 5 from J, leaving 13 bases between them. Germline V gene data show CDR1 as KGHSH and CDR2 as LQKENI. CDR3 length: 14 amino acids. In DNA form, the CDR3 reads TGTGCCAGCTCATCGGGGACTCACGAAAACATTCAGTACTTC. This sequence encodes CASSSGTHENIQYF.

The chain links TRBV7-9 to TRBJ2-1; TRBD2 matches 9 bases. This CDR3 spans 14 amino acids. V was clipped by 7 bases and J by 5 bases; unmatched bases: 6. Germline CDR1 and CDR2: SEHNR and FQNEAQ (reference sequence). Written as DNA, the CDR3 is TGTGCCAGCAAACTAGCGGGCCCCAACAATGAGCAGTTCTTC. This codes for CASKLAGPNNEQFF.

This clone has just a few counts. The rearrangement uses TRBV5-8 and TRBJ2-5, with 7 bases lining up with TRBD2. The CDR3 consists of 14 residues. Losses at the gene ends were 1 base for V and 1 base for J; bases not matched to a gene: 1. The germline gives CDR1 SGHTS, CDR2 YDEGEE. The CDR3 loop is CASSLWGGQETQYF. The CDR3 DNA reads TGTGCCAGCAGCTTGTGGGGGGGCCAAGAGACCCAGTACTTC.

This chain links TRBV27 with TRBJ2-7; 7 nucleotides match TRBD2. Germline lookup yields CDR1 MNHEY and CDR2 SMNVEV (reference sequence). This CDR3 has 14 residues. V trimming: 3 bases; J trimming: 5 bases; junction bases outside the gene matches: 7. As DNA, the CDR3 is TGTGCCAGCAGTTTGGGGGGGACGGAAAACGAGCAGTACTTC. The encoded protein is CASSLGGTENEQYF.

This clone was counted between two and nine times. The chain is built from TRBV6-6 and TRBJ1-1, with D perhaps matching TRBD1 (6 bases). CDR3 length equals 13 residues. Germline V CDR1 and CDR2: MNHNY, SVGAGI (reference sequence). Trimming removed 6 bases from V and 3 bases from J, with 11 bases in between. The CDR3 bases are TGTGCCAGCAGCTGGGGGGGCGACACTGAAGCTTTCTTT. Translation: CASSWGGDTEAFF.

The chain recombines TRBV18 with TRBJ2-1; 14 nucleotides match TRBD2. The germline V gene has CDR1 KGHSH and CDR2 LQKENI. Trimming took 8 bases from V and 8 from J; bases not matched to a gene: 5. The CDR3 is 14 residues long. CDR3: CASARLAGGDEQFF. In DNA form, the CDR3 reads TGTGCCAGCGCCAGACTAGCGGGGGGGGATGAGCAGTTCTTC.